Each of the 18 T cell receptor beta chains below was sequenced from the same sample in a study of blood T cell repertoires in COVID-19. The method was immunoSEQ multiplex PCR; TCRdb's version includes in-frame clones alone and lacks a portion of them. The data contain approximately 300,000 clones, about 84% of them singletons. Sequenced material: peripheral blood. These receptors all come from a woman aged 45-60 years with acute or convalescent COVID-19.

The rearrangement uses TRBV10-3 and TRBJ1-4, with D possibly being TRBD1 (5 bases). Germline V gene sequence: CDR1 ENHRY, CDR2 SYGVKD. The CDR3 sequence is 13 residues long. V gave up 5 bases and J gave up 6 bases, with 10 bases separating them. CDR3 amino acids: CAISRDLDEKLFF. The CDR3 bases are TGTGCCATCAGTCGGGACTTGGATGAAAAACTGTTTTTT.

The chain uses TRBV27 and TRBJ1-5, with 9 bases lining up with TRBD1. Trimming removed 6 bases from V and 8 bases from J; junction bases left unmatched: 8. Per the germline V gene, CDR1 is MNHEY and CDR2 is SMNVEV (reference sequence). This CDR3 comprises 14 residues. CDR3 residues: CASSRDRGLEPQHF. The DNA for the CDR3 is TGTGCCAGCAGCCGAGACAGGGGGTTGGAGCCCCAGCATTTT.

The genes are TRBV11-1 and TRBJ2-7; unclear D gene. V lost 2 bases and J 2 bases, leaving 10 bases between the germline ends. The germline V gene encodes CDR1 SGHAT and CDR2 FQDESV (reference sequence). This CDR3 is 14 amino acids long. CDR3 sequence reads: CASSLSTETYEQYF. The CDR3 nucleotides read TGTGCCAGCAGCTTAAGTACAGAAACCTACGAGCAGTACTTC.

The gene calls are TRBV27 and TRBJ1-1; a possible D gene is TRBD1 (6 bases). The CDR3 totals 16 residues. V was trimmed by 1 base and J by 0 bases, leaving 12 bases between them. In germline, CDR1 is MNHEY, CDR2 SMNVEV (reference sequence). In DNA form, the CDR3 reads TGTGCCAGCAGTTTATGGGGGGGCTTTATGAACACTGAAGCTTTCTTT. Its translation is CASSLWGGFMNTEAFF.

The rearrangement uses TRBV5-1 and TRBJ2-3; D might be TRBD1 (6 bases). From germline, CDR1 is SGHRS and CDR2 YFSETQ. CDR3 length: 14 residues. The V gene lost 0 bases and the J gene lost 5 bases, with 10 bases spanning the gap. The CDR3 here is CASSLEGVRDTQYF. In DNA form, the CDR3 reads TGCGCCAGCAGCTTGGAGGGGGTGCGAGATACGCAGTATTTT. The whole variable domain, filled in from reference TRBV5-1 and TRBJ2-3, reads KAGVTQTPRYLIKTRGQQVTLSCSPISGHRSVSWYQQTPGQGLQFLFEYFSETQRNKGNFPGRFSGRQFSNSRSEMNVSTLELGDSALYLCASSLEGVRDTQYFGPGTRLTVL.

This chain connects TRBV5-1 to TRBJ1-1, with D possibly TRBD1 on 6 matching bases. The CDR3 sequence is 14 residues long. Germline V gene sequence: CDR1 SGHRS, CDR2 YFSETQ. Trimming pared 5 bases from V and 1 base from J, leaving 12 bases between. CDR3 nucleotide sequence: TGCGCCAGCAGGCAGACAGGAACGAACACTGAAGCTTTCTTT. It codes for CASRQTGTNTEAFF.

The chain is built from TRBV9 and TRBJ2-1; 12 nucleotides line up with TRBD2. CDR3 size: 14 residues. The germline V gene encodes CDR1 SGDLS and CDR2 YYNGEE. Trimming removed 5 bases from V and 7 bases from J; junction bases left unmatched: 4. The CDR3 spells CASSKTSGSNEQFF. As DNA, the CDR3 is TGTGCCAGCAGTAAGACTAGCGGGAGTAATGAGCAGTTCTTC. The full variable domain, with the rest looked up from reference TRBV9 and TRBJ2-1, is DSGVTQTPKHLITATGQRVTLRCSPRSGDLSVYWYQQSLDQGLQFLIQYYNGEERAKGNILERFSAQQFPDLHSELNLSSLELGDSALYFCASSKTSGSNEQFFGPGTRLTVL.

As DNA, the CDR3 is TGTGCCAGCAGCTTAGAGTACAGGGGATGGGGTCAGCCCCAGCATTTT. Protein sequence: CASSLEYRGWGQPQHF. This chain joins TRBV7-2 and TRBJ1-5; 7 bases align to TRBD1. Germline CDR1 and CDR2: SGHTA and FQGNSA. This CDR3 spans 16 amino acids. V shed 1 base, J shed 6 bases, and the junction held 9 bases outside the gene matches.

This chain links TRBV7-7 with TRBJ2-5, with D possibly being TRBD1 (6 bases). The length of the CDR3 is 13 residues. V was cut by 5 bases and J by 5 bases, with 12 bases left in between. The germline V gene encodes CDR1 SSHAT and CDR2 FNYEAQ (reference sequence). CDR3 sequence reads: CASSRSGVETQYF. In nucleotides, the CDR3 is TGTGCCAGCAGCCGTTCAGGGGTGGAGACCCAGTACTTC.

The CDR3 is CASSVDRDGNTIYF. CDR3 nucleotides: TGTGCCAGCAGCGTGGACAGGGATGGAAACACCATATATTTT. The J gene is TRBJ1-3, the V gene TRBV9, with 8 bases that match TRBD1. CDR3 length: 14 residues. In germline, CDR1 is SGDLS, CDR2 YYNGEE. With 2 bases clipped from V and 3 bases from J, the junction kept 1 base outside the gene matches.

The chain joins TRBV11-1 to TRBJ2-7; 8 bases align to TRBD2. After removal of 1 base from V and 5 bases from J, the junction contained 4 bases not matched to a gene. CDR1 and CDR2 from the germline V gene are SGHAT and FQDESV (reference sequence). This CDR3 is 14 amino acids long. CDR3 nucleotide sequence: TGTGCCAGCAGCTTAGATCGGGGGGGAGACGAGCAGTACTTC. It specifies CASSLDRGGDEQYF.

The CDR3 DNA sequence: TGCGCCAGCAGCCAAGATAGGAGGCTAGAAGCTTTCTTT. Residues: CASSQDRRLEAFF. The chain is built from TRBV4-3 and TRBJ1-1; D uncertain. CDR3 length: 13 amino acids. Trimming left V 0 bases short and J 8 bases short, with 10 bases between. CDR1 and CDR2 (germline): LGHNA, YSLEER.

The gene calls are TRBV27 and TRBJ1-3; possibly TRBD1 for D (6 bases). CDR3 length: 16 residues. CDR1 and CDR2 from the germline V gene are MNHEY and SMNVEV (reference sequence). Deletions cut 5 bases from V and 0 bases from J, with 14 bases between. For the CDR3, the DNA is TGTGCCAGCAGTCCTTTAGGGACACTCTCTGGAAACACCATATATTTT. This translates into CASSPLGTLSGNTIYF.

This chain connects TRBV18 to TRBJ2-2, with unresolved D. The CDR3 contains 15 residues. The V gene lost 3 bases and the J gene lost 3 bases, with 11 bases spanning the gap. Germline V gene sequence: CDR1 KGHSH, CDR2 LQKENI. The CDR3 nucleotides are TGTGCCAGCTCACCCGATACTCGATACACCGGGGAGCTGTTTTTT. It specifies CASSPDTRYTGELFF.

This chain uses TRBV28 with TRBJ2-1; TRBD2 matches 7 bases. The CDR3 consists of 16 residues. The V segment lost 6 bases and the J segment 0 bases; nucleotides outside the gene matches: 8. Germline values: CDR1 MDHEN, CDR2 SYDVKM. CDR3 sequence reads: CASRLGLLSSYNEQFF. The CDR3 DNA reads as TGTGCCAGCAGATTGGGACTATTGAGCTCCTACAATGAGCAGTTCTTC.

This clone turned up a few times. The V gene is TRBV5-6, the J gene TRBJ2-7; D not resolved. The V gene's germline CDR1 is SGHDT and CDR2 YYEEEE. The V end was cut by 1 base, the J end by 2 bases, with 4 bases between. CDR3 length equals 12 residues. In nucleotides, the CDR3 is TGTGCCAGCAGCTTGACAGCCTACGAGCAGTACTTC. Protein sequence: CASSLTAYEQYF.

The V and J genes are TRBV9 and TRBJ2-1; a possible D gene is TRBD2 (6 bases). Germline V gene sequence: CDR1 SGDLS, CDR2 YYNGEE. V lost 3 bases and J 12 bases, leaving 19 bases between the germline ends. The CDR3 sequence is 14 residues long. CDR3 in DNA: TGTGCCAGCAGCGGCCCCAGCGGGTGGGCGTGGCAGTTCTTC. Protein product: CASSGPSGWAWQFF.

The table lists this clone with a count of one. The CDR3 loop is CASSQGTGTSYEQYF. The CDR3 DNA reads as TGTGCCAGCAGCCAGGGGACAGGGACCTCCTACGAGCAGTACTTC. V is TRBV3-1 (or the pseudogene TRBV3-2) and J is TRBJ2-7, with 9 bases identical to TRBD1. The CDR3 has 15 residues. Looked up from germline, CDR1 is LGHDT and CDR2 is YNNKEL (reference sequence). Unmatched junction bases numbered 3, after V lost 3 bases and J lost 0 bases.